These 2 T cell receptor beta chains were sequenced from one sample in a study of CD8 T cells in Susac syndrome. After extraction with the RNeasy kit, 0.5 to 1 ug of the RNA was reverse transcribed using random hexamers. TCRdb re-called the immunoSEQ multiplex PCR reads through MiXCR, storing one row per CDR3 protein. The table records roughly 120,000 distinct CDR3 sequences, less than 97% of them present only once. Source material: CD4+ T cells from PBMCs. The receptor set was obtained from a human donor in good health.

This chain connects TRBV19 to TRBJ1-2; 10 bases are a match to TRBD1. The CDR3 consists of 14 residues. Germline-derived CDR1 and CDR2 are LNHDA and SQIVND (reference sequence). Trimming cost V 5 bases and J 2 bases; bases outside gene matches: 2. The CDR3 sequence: CASSVGQGNYGYTF. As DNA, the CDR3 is TGTGCCAGTAGTGTGGGACAGGGGAACTATGGCTACACCTTC.

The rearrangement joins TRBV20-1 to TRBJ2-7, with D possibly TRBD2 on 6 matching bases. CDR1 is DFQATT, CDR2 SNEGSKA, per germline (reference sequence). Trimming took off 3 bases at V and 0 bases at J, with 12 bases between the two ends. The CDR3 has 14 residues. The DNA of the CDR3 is TGCAGTGCTAGTGGGGTCGGGAGCTCCTACGAGCAGTACTTC. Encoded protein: CSASGVGSSYEQYF.